The 20 T cell receptor beta chains below were found in one sample sequenced in a study of blood T cell repertoires in COVID-19. Sequencing used immunoSEQ multiplex PCR; TCRdb keeps in-frame clones, though not all of them. The sample contains around 300,000 clones, 80% to 95% of which appear only once. The sequencing sample was made of PBMCs or T cells enriched from blood (not recorded which). These receptors all stem from a woman aged 25 to 39 who had recovered from COVID-19.

CDR3 DNA sequence: TGTGCCAGCAGCCCACAGGGGAGATTCAATGAGCAGTTCTTC. Translation gives CASSPQGRFNEQFF. The chain has TRBV4-2 and TRBJ2-1; 7 positions match TRBD1. The CDR3 totals 14 residues. CDR1 and CDR2 (germline): LGHNA, YNFKEQ. Trimming took 4 bases from V and 6 from J; bases not matched to a gene: 6.

The J gene is TRBJ2-1, the V gene TRBV15, with unresolved D. Trimming removed 4 bases from V and 8 bases from J, with 15 bases in between. The CDR3 is 14 amino acids. Germline CDR1 LNHNV, CDR2 YYDKDF (reference sequence). The CDR3 DNA sequence: TGTGCCACCAGCAAAGCGACCCCCTCGGATGAGCAGTTCTTC. This sequence encodes CATSKATPSDEQFF. Full variable domain (outside the CDR3, taken from reference TRBV15 and TRBJ2-1): DAMVIQNPRYQVTQFGKPVTLSCSQTLNHNVMYWYQQKSSQAPKLLFHYYDKDFNNEADTPDNFQSRRPNTSFCFLDIRSPGLGDTAMYLCATSKATPSDEQFFGPGTRLTVL.

The rearrangement links TRBV5-4 to TRBJ2-5; 11 bases are shared with TRBD2. The CDR3 runs 16 residues. V lost 5 bases to trimming and J lost 5 bases; unmatched junction nucleotides: 11. CDR1 and CDR2 from the germline V gene are SGHNT and YYREEE (reference sequence). CDR3 residues: CASSHSGRGRKETQYF. In DNA, the CDR3 is TGTGCCAGCAGTCATAGCGGGAGGGGTCGTAAGGAGACCCAGTACTTC.

The CDR3 DNA sequence: TGTGCCAGCAGTCGAGGATCCGAGCAGTACTTC. Translating it yields CASSRGSEQYF. J is TRBJ2-7 and V is TRBV6-2 or TRBV6-3; no reliable D call. Between the trimmed V and J ends, which lost 5 bases and 6 bases, there was a span of 8 bases. The CDR3 runs to 11 residues. Per the germline V gene, CDR1 is MNHEY and CDR2 is SVGEGT.

The CDR3 sequence: CASSPGGYSGSNTGELFF. In DNA, the CDR3 is TGCGCCAGCAGCCCCGGGGGTTATAGCGGGTCGAACACCGGGGAGCTGTTTTTT. The rearrangement uses TRBV4-1 and TRBJ2-2; 7 bases map to TRBD2. The V gene's germline CDR1 is MGHRA and CDR2 YSYEKL. The CDR3 has 18 residues. Losses at the gene ends were 4 bases for V and 0 bases for J; bases not matched to a gene: 11.

The chain recombines TRBV7-9 with TRBJ1-2; D is undetermined. CDR1 is SEHNR, CDR2 FQNEAQ, per germline (reference sequence). Trimming shortened V by 1 base and J by 8 bases, and 8 bases separated the two germline ends. This CDR3 spans 12 amino acids. Written as DNA, the CDR3 is TGTGCCAGCAGCTTAGAATTGCGGGGCTACACCTTC. Translation gives CASSLELRGYTF. Variable domain in full (rest from reference TRBV7-9 and TRBJ1-2): DTGVSQNPRHKITKRGQNVTFRCDPISEHNRLYWYRQTLGQGPEFLTYFQNEAQLEKSRLLSDRFSAERPKGSFSTLEIQRTEQGDSAMYLCASSLELRGYTFGSGTRLTVV.

This clone was detected once. V usage is TRBV5-8 and J usage is TRBJ1-3; 8 bases fit TRBD1. V shed 0 bases, J shed 0 bases, and the junction held 2 bases outside the gene matches. Germline V lookup: CDR1 SGHTS, CDR2 YDEGEE. The CDR3 is 16 amino acids. The CDR3 is CASSLGQGFSGNTIYF. CDR3 DNA: TGTGCCAGCAGCTTGGGACAGGGGTTCTCTGGAAACACCATATATTTT.

This clone was seen only once. The chain couples TRBV28 to TRBJ1-2; 7 nucleotides align to TRBD1. There are 13 residues in the CDR3. Germline CDR1 reads MDHEN; CDR2 reads SYDVKM. V lost 7 bases and J lost 5; bases outside the gene matches: 7. CDR3: CASTLTGVYGYTF. CDR3 DNA: TGTGCCAGCACCCTAACAGGGGTTTATGGCTACACCTTC.

The chain joins TRBV5-1 to TRBJ1-4, with D possibly matching TRBD1 (5 bases). V was pared by 4 bases and J by 5 bases, with 9 bases between. Germline loops: CDR1 SGHRS, CDR2 YFSETQ. There are 13 residues in the CDR3. CDR3: CASSPDSNEKLFF. Here the CDR3 DNA reads TGCGCCAGCAGCCCCGACAGCAATGAAAAACTGTTTTTT.

CDR3 in DNA: TGTGCCAGCAGCTTAGAGCGGGGTGGCTACACCTTC. It yields the protein CASSLERGGYTF. V gene TRBV7-9 combines with J gene TRBJ1-2; D gene unclear. The CDR3 is 12 amino acids. The germline CDR1 and CDR2 sequences are SEHNR and FQNEAQ (reference sequence). The V gene lost 1 base and the J gene lost 7 bases, with 7 bases spanning the gap.

The V gene is TRBV7-2, the J gene TRBJ2-7; TRBD1 aligns across 7 bases. This CDR3 contains 16 residues. V lost 6 bases, J lost 1 base, and 12 bases stayed unmatched. From germline, CDR1 is SGHTA and CDR2 FQGNSA. The CDR3 here is CASSPDRVLSSYEQYF. The DNA for the CDR3 is TGTGCCAGCAGTCCCGACAGGGTGTTGTCTTCCTACGAGCAGTACTTC.

This chain connects TRBV2 to TRBJ2-5, with TRBD1 as a possible D gene (5 bases). Trimming shortened V by 5 bases and J by 1 base, and 11 bases separated the two germline ends. The V gene's germline CDR1 is SNHLY and CDR2 FYNNEI. There are 14 residues in the CDR3. CDR3 DNA sequence: TGTGCCAGCAGTAAACACGACAGCCAAGAGACCCAGTACTTC. Translated: CASSKHDSQETQYF.

This chain joins TRBV5-1 and TRBJ2-1; 13 nucleotides match TRBD2. The CDR3 covers 14 residues. Germline loops: CDR1 SGHRS, CDR2 YFSETQ. Germline trimming cut 3 bases from V and 8 bases from J; bases unmatched to any gene: 2. DNA for the CDR3: TGCGCCAGCAGCTGGGGACTAGCGGGATATGAGCAGTTCTTC. Translation: CASSWGLAGYEQFF. Drawing the rest from reference TRBV5-1 and TRBJ2-1, the complete variable domain is KAGVTQTPRYLIKTRGQQVTLSCSPISGHRSVSWYQQTPGQGLQFLFEYFSETQRNKGNFPGRFSGRQFSNSRSEMNVSTLELGDSALYLCASSWGLAGYEQFFGPGTRLTVL.

In this sample, this clone turned up a few times. The V gene is TRBV9, the J gene TRBJ2-2; 9 nucleotides agree with TRBD1. Germline CDR1 SGDLS, CDR2 YYNGEE. This CDR3 is 16 amino acids long. The J segment lost 0 bases and the V segment lost 3 bases, leaving 3 bases of the junction unmatched. In DNA, the CDR3 is TGTGCCAGCAGCGAAACAGGGGGCACGAACACCGGGGAGCTGTTTTTT. Translated, it gives CASSETGGTNTGELFF.

This chain uses TRBV10-3 with TRBJ2-2; a possible D gene is TRBD1 (5 bases). The CDR3 sequence is 13 residues long. Deletions cut 11 bases from V and 1 base from J, with 11 bases between. Germline V gene data show CDR1 as ENHRY and CDR2 as SYGVKD. The CDR3, as DNA: TGTGCCGCAACTACAGGGAACACCGGGGAGCTGTTTTTT. Translation: CAATTGNTGELFF.

The chain couples TRBV19 to TRBJ1-5; the D gene is possibly TRBD1 (6 bases). The V gene's germline CDR1 is LNHDA and CDR2 SQIVND (reference sequence). V was pared by 3 bases and J by 6 bases, with 18 bases between. The CDR3 covers 16 residues. CDR3 coding DNA: TGTGCCAGTAGTATCCTGACGGGGGCGGGAGGTCAGCCCCAGCATTTT. Translated, it gives CASSILTGAGGQPQHF.

The chain recombines TRBV19 with TRBJ1-1; the D is unclear. CDR3 length equals 16 residues. V lost 3 bases and J lost 1, with 15 bases in between. Looked up from germline, CDR1 is LNHDA and CDR2 is SQIVND (reference sequence). The CDR3 DNA sequence: TGTGCCAGTAGTATCGTCACCGGCAGGTCGAACACTGAAGCTTTCTTT. Protein: CASSIVTGRSNTEAFF.

The chain recombines TRBV13 with TRBJ2-5; D is undetermined. Germline V lookup: CDR1 PRHDT, CDR2 FYEKMQ (reference sequence). There are 13 residues in the CDR3. Trimming removed 2 bases at V and 1 base at J, with 5 bases between. The CDR3 here is CASSLTIQETQYF. CDR3 nucleotide sequence: TGTGCCAGCAGCTTAACAATCCAAGAGACCCAGTACTTC.

The chain joins TRBV6-2 or TRBV6-3 to TRBJ1-1, with 10 nucleotides matching TRBD1. Germline assignment: CDR1 MNHEY and CDR2 SVGEGT. There are 17 residues in the CDR3. The V gene end was trimmed by 0 bases and the J gene end by 3 bases; junction bases not matched to a gene: 7. The CDR3: CASSYSGTGDWYTEAFF. The CDR3, as DNA: TGTGCCAGCAGTTACTCCGGGACAGGGGATTGGTACACTGAAGCTTTCTTT.

The genes are TRBV25-1 and TRBJ2-7, with a tentative D call TRBD2 (6 bases). CDR1 and CDR2 from the germline V gene are MGHDK and SYGVNS. The CDR3 is made up of 17 amino acids. V was pared by 3 bases and J by 2 bases, with 20 bases between. This CDR3 reads CASSDQYAGIEPYEQYF. The CDR3 DNA reads TGTGCCAGCAGTGATCAATATGCGGGGATTGAACCCTACGAGCAGTACTTC.